This TCR beta chain is from a study of STAT5B mutations in CD4+ large granular lymphocyte leukemia. Per the original data handling: A productive frequency of 2.59 x 10-5 was the lowest detectable. Assay: immunoSEQ multiplex PCR; the TCRdb copy retains only in-frame clones and omits some. V and J calls and clone size are as listed in that table; D and trimming were resolved from the DNA. The data hold tens of thousands of clones, with approximately 80% observed a single time. This TCR was sampled from a human donor in good health. Sequences were obtained from CD4+ T cells from blood buffy coats.

The CDR3 nucleotides read TGTGCCAGCAGCCGTGTCGCAACTGAAGCTTTCTTT. This translates into CASSRVATEAFF. V is TRBV5-6 and J is TRBJ1-1; no reliable D call. There are 12 residues in the CDR3. Germline loops: CDR1 SGHDT, CDR2 YYEEEE. With 4 bases removed from V and 5 bases from J, the gap between germline ends came to 9 bases. The full variable domain, its missing parts supplied by reference TRBV5-6 and TRBJ1-1, is DAGVTQSPTHLIKTRGQQVTLRCSPKSGHDTVSWYQQALGQGPQFIFQYYEEEERQRGNFPDRFSGHQFPNYSSELNVNALLLGDSALYLCASSRVATEAFFGQGTRLTVV.